This TCR beta chain came from a study of T cell clones after liver transplantation (dated by TCRdb to between 2019 and 2020). Describing the broader study: Samples were obtained from ITN030ST, a randomized trial in which withdrawal of immunosuppression was attempted within 2 years of liver transplantation. Donor-reactive T cell clones were identified by TCRbeta sequencing following a pre-transplant mixed lymphocyte reaction and were subsequently tracked in post-transplant blood. As an antigen-independent comparator for donor-reactive sequences, third party-reactive TCRbeta sequences were also identified from pre-transplant MLRs. Three of the eight recipients were HCV-positive; the others were transplanted for non-autoimmune, non-viral indications. Subjects received no induction therapy and standard immunosuppression until randomization at 12-24 months post-transplant. Tolerance was defined as complete immunosuppression withdrawal for at least one year with no rise in liver enzymes beyond twice the upper limit of normal. Blood samples were taken pre-transplant, pre-randomization before withdrawal, and post-randomization after full withdrawal or failed withdrawal. The study cohort included 8 liver transplant recipients, of whom 3 were classified as tolerant and 5 as non-tolerant.

V is shortened by 2 bases, J by 1 base, and the region joining them spans 14 bases. Including cysteine and phenylalanine, the CDR3 has 16 amino acids. The entry retains the CDR3 DNA only, 48 bases that are in frame from base 1. Taken from the germline V gene, the CDR1 and CDR2 loops are KGHSH and LQKENI. Frozen genomic DNA underwent high-throughput TCRbeta CDR3 sequencing by immunoSEQ, including PCR amplification, mapping, bias correction and internal controls. As for the original processing: Productive rearrangements were kept, and unique TCRbeta sequences were defined by CDR3 nucleotide sequence plus V and J gene. For a sequence to be called donor-reactive, it needed a frequency of at least 0.01% and at least 5-fold expansion in CFSE-low cells compared with unstimulated pre-transplant cells. Minimum frequency thresholds were set for each subject on the basis of the unstimulated sample with the lowest template count, so that a detection power of at least 90% was ensured. Jensen-Shannon divergence between the top 1000 TCRbeta sequences post- versus pre-transplant served as the measure of repertoire turnover. Two-sided Fisher's exact tests were used to test for changes in how often donor-reactive sequences were detected. The source is immuneACCESS, and TCRdb retained only in-frame sequences with V and J called. Part of the clones is not carried over; for the studies checked, unresolved V genes explain less than half of this, and the remainder is unexplained. That table gives V, J and clone size, and the DNA gave D and trimming. This sample is represented by around 71,000 clones; about 80% of them were singletons. The top ten constitute around 0.72% of the sample.

The table lists this clone with many counts. No antigen is known for it. It has no much larger one-base neighbor in the sample; base qualities were not kept. Points the paper makes about the study in general: In a couple of subjects, low numbers of available donor cells limited the measurable donor-reactive repertoire. The conclusions were considered preliminary, being limited by small, heterogeneous patient numbers and non-standardized post-transplant time points. Donor-reactive sequences declined more than third party-reactive ones, suggesting partial antigen-specific deletion unrelated to withdrawal success. In most of the 8 subjects, circulating donor-reactive CD4 TCRbeta sequences decreased significantly after transplant, regardless of tolerance or HCV status. Once repertoire turnover was taken into account, donor-reactive detection showed a significant reduction for CD4 in 7 of 8 subjects and for CD8 in 8 of 8. Because allograft tissue specimens were not available, migration of donor-reactive T cells into the graft, rather than deletion, may have occurred.

Thawed unstimulated PBMCs were stained for CD3, CD4 and CD8 and FACS-sorted into CD3+CD4+ and CD3+CD8+ populations. Each of the 8 studied subjects was randomized to immunosuppression withdrawal. The Qiagen DNeasy Blood and Tissue Kit was used for isolation of genomic DNA. The sequence was collected from a human patient who received a liver transplant. Once a transplant has taken place, some T cells may be donor derived. The sequence joins TRBV18 to TRBJ1-1, and TRBD1 may be the D gene, going by 5 matching bases. The sample was CD4+ T cells from blood, taken 12 months after liver transplant. The DNA sequence follows: TGTGCCAGCTCACCAACCCCCGGGGGAGGGAACACTGAAGCTTTCTTT. This sequence encodes CASSPTPGGGNTEAFF.